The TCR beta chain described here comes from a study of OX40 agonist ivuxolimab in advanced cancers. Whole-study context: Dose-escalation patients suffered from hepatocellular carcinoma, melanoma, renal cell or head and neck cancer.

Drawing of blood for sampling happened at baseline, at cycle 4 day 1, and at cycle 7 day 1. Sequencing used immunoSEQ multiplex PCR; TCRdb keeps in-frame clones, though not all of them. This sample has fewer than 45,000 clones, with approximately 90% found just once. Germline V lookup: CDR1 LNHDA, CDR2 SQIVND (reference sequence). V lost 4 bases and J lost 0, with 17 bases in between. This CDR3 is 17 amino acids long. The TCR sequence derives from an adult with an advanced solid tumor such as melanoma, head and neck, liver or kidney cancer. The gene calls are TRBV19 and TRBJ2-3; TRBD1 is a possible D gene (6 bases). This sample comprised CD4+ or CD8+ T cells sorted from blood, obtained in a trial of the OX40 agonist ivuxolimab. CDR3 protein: CASSNHRTDSSTDTQYF. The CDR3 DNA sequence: TGTGCCAGTAGTAACCACCGGACAGATTCTAGCACAGATACGCAGTATTTT.